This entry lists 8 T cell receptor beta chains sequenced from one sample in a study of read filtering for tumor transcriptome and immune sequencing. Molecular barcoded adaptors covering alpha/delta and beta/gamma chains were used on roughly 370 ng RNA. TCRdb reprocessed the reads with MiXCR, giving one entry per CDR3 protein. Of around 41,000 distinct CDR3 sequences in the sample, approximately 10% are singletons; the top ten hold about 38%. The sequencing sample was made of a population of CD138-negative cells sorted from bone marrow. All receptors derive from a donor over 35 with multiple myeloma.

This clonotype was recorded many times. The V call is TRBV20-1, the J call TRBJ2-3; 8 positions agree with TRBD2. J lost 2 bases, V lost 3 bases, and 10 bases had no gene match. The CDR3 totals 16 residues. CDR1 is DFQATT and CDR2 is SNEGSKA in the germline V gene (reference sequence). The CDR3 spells CSASPHTSGITDTQYF. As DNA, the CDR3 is TGCAGTGCTAGTCCTCACACTAGCGGAATCACAGATACGCAGTATTTT.

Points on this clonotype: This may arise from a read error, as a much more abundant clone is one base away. In nucleotides, the CDR3 is TGTGCCAGCAGTCCCCCGAACGGGCTATACACCGGGGAGCTGTTTTTT. This encodes CASSPPNGLYTGELFF. The rearrangement links TRBV28 to TRBJ2-2; D unresolved. The V gene's germline CDR1 is MDHEN and CDR2 SYDVKM. The V and J ends lost 5 bases and 3 bases respectively, with 16 bases between them. The CDR3 has 16 residues.

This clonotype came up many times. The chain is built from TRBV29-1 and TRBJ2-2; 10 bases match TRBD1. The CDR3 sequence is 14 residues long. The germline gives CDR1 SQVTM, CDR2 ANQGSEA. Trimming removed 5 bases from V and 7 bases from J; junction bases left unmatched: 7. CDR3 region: CSVRGTGDSGELFF. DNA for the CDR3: TGCAGCGTTCGAGGGACAGGGGACAGCGGGGAGCTGTTTTTT.

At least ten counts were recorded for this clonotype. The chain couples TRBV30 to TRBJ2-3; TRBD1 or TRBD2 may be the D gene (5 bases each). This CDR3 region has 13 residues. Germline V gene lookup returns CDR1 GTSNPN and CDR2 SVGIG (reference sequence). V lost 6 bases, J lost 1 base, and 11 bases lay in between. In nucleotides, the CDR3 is TGTGCCTGCAAGGGACCCGGCACAGATACGCAGTATTTT. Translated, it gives CACKGPGTDTQYF.

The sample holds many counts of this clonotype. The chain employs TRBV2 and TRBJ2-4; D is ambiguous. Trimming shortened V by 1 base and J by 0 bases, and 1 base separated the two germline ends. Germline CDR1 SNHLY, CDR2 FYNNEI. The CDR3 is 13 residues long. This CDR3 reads CASSEGAKNIQYF. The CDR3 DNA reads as TGTGCCAGCAGTGAAGGAGCCAAAAACATTCAGTACTTC. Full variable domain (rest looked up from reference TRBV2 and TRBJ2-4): EPEVTQTPSHQVTQMGQEVILRCVPISNHLYFYWYRQILGQKVEFLVSFYNNEISEKSEIFDDQFSVERPDGSNFTLKIRSTKLEDSAMYFCASSEGAKNIQYFGAGTRLSVL.

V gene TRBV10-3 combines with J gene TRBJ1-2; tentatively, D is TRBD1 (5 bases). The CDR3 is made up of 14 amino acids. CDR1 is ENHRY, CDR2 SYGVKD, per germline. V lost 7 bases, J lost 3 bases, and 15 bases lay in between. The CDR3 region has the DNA TGTGCCATCAAGCAGGGAGAGACCGACTATGGCTACACCTTC. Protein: CAIKQGETDYGYTF.

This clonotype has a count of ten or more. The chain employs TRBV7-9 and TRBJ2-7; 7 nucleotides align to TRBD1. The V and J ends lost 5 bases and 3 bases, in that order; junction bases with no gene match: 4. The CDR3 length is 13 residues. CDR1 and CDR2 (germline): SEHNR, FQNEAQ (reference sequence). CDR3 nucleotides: TGTGCCAGCAGCACCCGGGACAGCTACGAGCAGTACTTC. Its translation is CASSTRDSYEQYF.

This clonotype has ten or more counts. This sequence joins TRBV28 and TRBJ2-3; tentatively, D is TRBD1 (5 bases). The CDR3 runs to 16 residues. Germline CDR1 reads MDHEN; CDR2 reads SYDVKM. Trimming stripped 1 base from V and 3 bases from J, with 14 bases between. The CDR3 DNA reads TGTGCCAGCAGTTTATCTGAGACAGAAGCTACAGATACGCAGTATTTT. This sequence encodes CASSLSETEATDTQYF.